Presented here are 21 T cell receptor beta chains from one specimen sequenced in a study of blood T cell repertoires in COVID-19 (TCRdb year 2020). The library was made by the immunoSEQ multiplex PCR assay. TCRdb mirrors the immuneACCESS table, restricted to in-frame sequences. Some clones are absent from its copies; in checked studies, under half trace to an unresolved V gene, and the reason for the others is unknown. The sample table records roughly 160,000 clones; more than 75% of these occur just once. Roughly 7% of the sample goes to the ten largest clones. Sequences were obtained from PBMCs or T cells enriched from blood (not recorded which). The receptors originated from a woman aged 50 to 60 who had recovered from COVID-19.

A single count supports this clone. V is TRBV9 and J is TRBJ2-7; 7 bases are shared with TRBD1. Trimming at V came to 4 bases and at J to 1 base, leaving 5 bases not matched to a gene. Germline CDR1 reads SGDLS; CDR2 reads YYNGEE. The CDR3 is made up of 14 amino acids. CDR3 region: CASSRDSLSYEQYF. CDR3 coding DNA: TGTGCCAGCAGCCGGGACAGTTTATCCTACGAGCAGTACTTC.

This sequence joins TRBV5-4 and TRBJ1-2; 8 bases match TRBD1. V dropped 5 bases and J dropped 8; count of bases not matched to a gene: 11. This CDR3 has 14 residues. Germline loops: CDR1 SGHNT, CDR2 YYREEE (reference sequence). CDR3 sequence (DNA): TGTGCCAGCAGGCTGACAGGGGAAAGTGGCGGCTACACCTTC. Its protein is CASRLTGESGGYTF.

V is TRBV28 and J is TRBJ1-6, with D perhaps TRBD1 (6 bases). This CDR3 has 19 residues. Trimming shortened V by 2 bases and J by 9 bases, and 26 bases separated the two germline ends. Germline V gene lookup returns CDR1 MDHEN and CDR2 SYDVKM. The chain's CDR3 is CASSLALGWGHPGVSPLHF. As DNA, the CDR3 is TGTGCCAGCAGTTTAGCTTTGGGGTGGGGGCACCCAGGGGTTTCACCCCTCCACTTT.

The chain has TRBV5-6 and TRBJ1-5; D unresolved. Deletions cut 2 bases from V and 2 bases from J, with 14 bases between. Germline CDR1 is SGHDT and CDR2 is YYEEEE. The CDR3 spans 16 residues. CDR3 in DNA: TGTGCCAGCAGCTTCCGGATGACCGGGGGCAATCAGCCCCAGCATTTT. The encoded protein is CASSFRMTGGNQPQHF.

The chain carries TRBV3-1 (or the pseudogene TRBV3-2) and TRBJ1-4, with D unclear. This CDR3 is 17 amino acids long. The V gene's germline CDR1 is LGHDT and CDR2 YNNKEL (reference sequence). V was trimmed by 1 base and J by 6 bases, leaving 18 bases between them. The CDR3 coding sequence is TGTGCCAGCAGCCAAGTCTTCGGGCGAGGGATGGATGAAAAACTGTTTTTT. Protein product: CASSQVFGRGMDEKLFF.

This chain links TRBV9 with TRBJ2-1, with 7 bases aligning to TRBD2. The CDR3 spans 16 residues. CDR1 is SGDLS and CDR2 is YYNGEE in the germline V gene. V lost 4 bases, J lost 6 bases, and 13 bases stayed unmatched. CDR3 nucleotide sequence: TGTGCCAGCAGCTCAAGCCGGGACTACATCCGCAATGAGCAGTTCTTC. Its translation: CASSSSRDYIRNEQFF.

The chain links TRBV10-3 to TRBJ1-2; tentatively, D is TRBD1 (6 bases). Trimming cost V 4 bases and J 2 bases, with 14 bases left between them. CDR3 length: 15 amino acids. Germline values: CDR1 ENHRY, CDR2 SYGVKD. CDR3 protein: CAISGPGQANYGYTF. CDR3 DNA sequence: TGTGCCATCAGTGGACCGGGACAAGCAAACTATGGCTACACCTTC.

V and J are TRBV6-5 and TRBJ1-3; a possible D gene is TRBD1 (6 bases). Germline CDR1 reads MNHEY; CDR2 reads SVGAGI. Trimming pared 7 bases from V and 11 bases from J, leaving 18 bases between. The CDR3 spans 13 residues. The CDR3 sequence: CASTIWGGPAIYF. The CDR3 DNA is TGTGCCAGCACCATCTGGGGGGGCCCTGCCATATATTTT.

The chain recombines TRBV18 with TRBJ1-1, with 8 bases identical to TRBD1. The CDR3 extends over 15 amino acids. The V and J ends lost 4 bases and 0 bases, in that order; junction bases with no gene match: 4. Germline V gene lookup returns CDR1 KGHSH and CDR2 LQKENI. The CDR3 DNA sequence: TGTGCCAGCTCACTGGACAGGGCGCTGAACACTGAAGCTTTCTTT. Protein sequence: CASSLDRALNTEAFF.

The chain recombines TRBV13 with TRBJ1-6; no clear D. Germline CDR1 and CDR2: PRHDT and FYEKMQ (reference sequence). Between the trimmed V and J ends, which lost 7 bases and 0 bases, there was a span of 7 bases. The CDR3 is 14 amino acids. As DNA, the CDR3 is TGTGCCAGCACGAGCTTCTCCTATAATTCACCCCTCCACTTT. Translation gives CASTSFSYNSPLHF.

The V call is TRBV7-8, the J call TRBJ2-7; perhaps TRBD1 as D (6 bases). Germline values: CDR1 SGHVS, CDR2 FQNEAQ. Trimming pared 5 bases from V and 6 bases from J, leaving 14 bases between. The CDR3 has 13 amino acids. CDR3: CASSPRTGSEQYF. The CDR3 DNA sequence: TGTGCCAGCAGCCCCAGAACAGGGTCCGAGCAGTACTTC.

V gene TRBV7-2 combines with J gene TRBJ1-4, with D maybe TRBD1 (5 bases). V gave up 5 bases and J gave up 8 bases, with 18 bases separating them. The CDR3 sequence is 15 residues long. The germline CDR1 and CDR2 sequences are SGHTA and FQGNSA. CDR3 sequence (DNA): TGTGCCAGCAGCGGTCCCGGGACTTTGAGAGAAAAACTGTTTTTT. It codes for CASSGPGTLREKLFF.

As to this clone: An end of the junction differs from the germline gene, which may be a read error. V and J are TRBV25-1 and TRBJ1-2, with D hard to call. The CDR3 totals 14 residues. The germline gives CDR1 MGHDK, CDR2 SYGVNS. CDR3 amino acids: CASNEGGRFYGYTF. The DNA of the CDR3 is TGTGCCAGCAATGAAGGAGGGAGATTCTATGGCTACACCTTC.

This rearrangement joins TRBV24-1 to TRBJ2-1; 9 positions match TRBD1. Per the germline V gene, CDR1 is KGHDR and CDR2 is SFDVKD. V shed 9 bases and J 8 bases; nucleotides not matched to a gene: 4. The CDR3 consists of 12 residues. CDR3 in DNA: TGTGCCACCGGGACAGGGACGGATGAGCAGTTCTTC. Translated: CATGTGTDEQFF.

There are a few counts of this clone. CDR3 sequence (DNA): TGTGCCAGCAGCTTAGCCGACACAGGGCGTTACGGCTACACCTTC. The encoded protein is CASSLADTGRYGYTF. The V gene is TRBV7-2, the J gene TRBJ1-2, with D perhaps TRBD1 (6 bases). This CDR3 spans 15 amino acids. Germline V CDR1 and CDR2: SGHTA, FQGNSA. V gave up 0 bases and J gave up 8 bases, with 16 bases separating them. Full variable domain (rest looked up from reference TRBV7-2 and TRBJ1-2): GAGVSQSPSNKVTEKGKDVELRCDPISGHTALYWYRQSLGQGLEFLIYFQGNSAPDKSGLPSDRFSAERTGGSVSTLTIQRTQQEDSAVYLCASSLADTGRYGYTFGSGTRLTVV.

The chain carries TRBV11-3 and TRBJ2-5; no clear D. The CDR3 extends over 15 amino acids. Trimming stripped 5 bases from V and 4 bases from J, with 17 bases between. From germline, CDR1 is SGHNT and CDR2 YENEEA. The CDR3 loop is CASSHGTQARETQYF. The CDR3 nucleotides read TGTGCCAGCAGCCATGGTACTCAAGCTAGAGAGACCCAGTACTTC.

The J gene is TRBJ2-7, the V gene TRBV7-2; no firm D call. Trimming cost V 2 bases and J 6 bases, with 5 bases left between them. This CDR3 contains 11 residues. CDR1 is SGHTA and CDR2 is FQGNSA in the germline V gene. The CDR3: CASSLYGEQYF. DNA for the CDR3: TGTGCCAGCAGCTTATACGGCGAGCAGTACTTC.

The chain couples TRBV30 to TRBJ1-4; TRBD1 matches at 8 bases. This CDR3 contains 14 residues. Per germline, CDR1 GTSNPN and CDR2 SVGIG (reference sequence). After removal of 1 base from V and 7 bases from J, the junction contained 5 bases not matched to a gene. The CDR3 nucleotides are TGTGCCTGGAGTGACGGGACAGGTGGTGAAAAACTGTTTTTT. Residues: CAWSDGTGGEKLFF.

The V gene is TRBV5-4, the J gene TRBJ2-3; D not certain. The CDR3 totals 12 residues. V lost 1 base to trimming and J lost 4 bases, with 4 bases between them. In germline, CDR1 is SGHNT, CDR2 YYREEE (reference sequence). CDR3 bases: TGTGCCAGCAGCTTGCCTGCAGATACGCAGTATTTT. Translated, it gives CASSLPADTQYF.

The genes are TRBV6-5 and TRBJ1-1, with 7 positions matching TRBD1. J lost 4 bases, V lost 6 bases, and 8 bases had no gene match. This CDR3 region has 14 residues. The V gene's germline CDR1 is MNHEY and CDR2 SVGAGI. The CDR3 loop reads CASSLHRGSTEAFF. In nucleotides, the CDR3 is TGTGCCAGCAGCCTACACAGGGGTAGCACTGAAGCTTTCTTT.

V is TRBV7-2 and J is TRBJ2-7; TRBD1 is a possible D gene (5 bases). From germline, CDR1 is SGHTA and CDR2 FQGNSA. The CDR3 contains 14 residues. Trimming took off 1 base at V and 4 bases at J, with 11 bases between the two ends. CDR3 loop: CASSLELGAYEQYF. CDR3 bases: TGTGCCAGCAGCTTAGAGTTAGGGGCTTACGAGCAGTACTTC.